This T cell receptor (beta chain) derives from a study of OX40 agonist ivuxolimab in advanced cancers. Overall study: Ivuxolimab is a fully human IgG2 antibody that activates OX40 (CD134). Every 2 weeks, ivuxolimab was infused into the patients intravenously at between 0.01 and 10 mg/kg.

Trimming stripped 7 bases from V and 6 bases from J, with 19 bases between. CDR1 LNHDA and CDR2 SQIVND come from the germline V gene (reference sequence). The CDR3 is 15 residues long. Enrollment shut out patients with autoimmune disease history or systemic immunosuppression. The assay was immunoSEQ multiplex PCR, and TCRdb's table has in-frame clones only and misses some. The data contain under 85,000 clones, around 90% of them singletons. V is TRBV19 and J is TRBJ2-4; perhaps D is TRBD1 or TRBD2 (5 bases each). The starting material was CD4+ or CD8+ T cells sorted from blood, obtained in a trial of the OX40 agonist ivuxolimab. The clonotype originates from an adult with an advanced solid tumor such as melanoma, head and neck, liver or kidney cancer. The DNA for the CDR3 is TGTGCCAGTACCTCCGGGGAGTGGGGGAGAAACATTCAGTACTTC. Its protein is CASTSGEWGRNIQYF. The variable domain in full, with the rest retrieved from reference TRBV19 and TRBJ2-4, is DGGITQSPKYLFRKEGQNVTLSCEQNLNHDAMYWYRQDPGQGLRLIYYSQIVNDFQKGDIAEGYSVSREKKESFPLTVTSAQKNPTAFYLCASTSGEWGRNIQYFGAGTRLSVL.